This T cell receptor beta chain was recovered during a study of CD8 T cells in Susac syndrome. Reverse transcription of 0.5 to 1 ug RNA was carried out with random hexamers. TCRdb re-derived calls from the immunoSEQ multiplex PCR reads in MiXCR, one entry per CDR3 protein. The sample carries under 85,000 distinct CDR3 sequences, around 94% recorded once. Points on this clonotype: Its target is not known.

Findings and limits, study-wide: It was in TEMRA cells and active patients that Susac CD8+ clonal expansion peaked.

Sample: CD8+ T cells from PBMCs. The receptor was derived from a human donor with Susac syndrome.

The DNA of the CDR3 is TGTGCCAGCAGCTCCGGGACAGATCAAGAGACCCAGTACTTC. Protein: CASSSGTDQETQYF. The J gene is TRBJ2-5, the V gene TRBV2; 7 bases fit TRBD1. In germline, CDR1 is SNHLY, CDR2 FYNNEI. The V gene end was trimmed by 6 bases and the J gene end by 2 bases; junction bases not matched to a gene: 6. The CDR3 covers 14 residues. The whole variable domain, filled in from reference TRBV2 and TRBJ2-5, reads EPEVTQTPSHQVTQMGQEVILRCVPISNHLYFYWYRQILGQKVEFLVSFYNNEISEKSEIFDDQFSVERPDGSNFTLKIRSTKLEDSAMYFCASSSGTDQETQYFGPGTRLLVL.